This T cell receptor beta chain was found in a study of cytomegalovirus exposure and HLA in healthy donors (dated by TCRdb to 2016 to 2017). As for the study more broadly: An earlier analysis of 587 of the donors reported about 300 Gb of sequence data and 117 million unique TCR beta sequences obtained from about 179 million T cells. The study aimed to test whether signatures of past pathogen exposure could be identified by cataloging public T cell receptors. A later analysis re-analyzed previously published TCR beta repertoires from several hundred donors and added high-resolution HLA genotyping to study TCR occurrence patterns. HLA typing covered class I and class II loci at four-digit resolution. The study combined high-throughput TCR immunosequencing, statistical association of individual TCRs with disease status, and machine learning to predict cytomegalovirus infection status. A separate validation cohort of roughly 110 different subjects was used in addition to the 666-subject first cohort. Every discovery cohort repertoire had been produced on one sequencing platform. Among the approximately 420 genotyped donors, around 81% belonged to the genetic ancestry cluster associated with self-reported Caucasian donors. Using immunosequencing, the study profiled T cell repertoires from fewer than 700 subjects and related those repertoires to cytomegalovirus serostatus. The number of typed donors differed by locus: roughly 620-640 for A, B, C, DRB1 and DQB1; 500 to 550 for DQA1; over 600 for DPA1; and about 470 for DPB1. A handful of DR-DQ haplotypes were handled as single units for association and clustering because linkage in the cohort was strong. Roughly 310 gigabases of sequencing data and around 87 million unique TCR sequences were included in an early release covering 550 to 650 HLA-typed donors. Rather than drawing on any new phenotypic data, the later analysis identified candidate immune exposures from TCR beta sequences and the way those sequences occurred across donors. Donor age, sex, ethnicity and CMV serostatus were collected together with the repertoire data. An earlier analysis of approximately 630 of the donors applied high-throughput TCR beta sequencing to assess whether each TCR beta V gene segment acted as functional or pseudogenic. On average, roughly 200,000 unique TCR beta nucleotide sequences were sequenced per donor among roughly 430 genotyped donors of the cohort, with roughly 18% of those sequences being non-productive. A later genetic analysis used genome-wide SNP genotypes for 398 of the 666 donors, treating that subset as a discovery cohort.

Worth noting for this clone: This clone's antigen is unknown. No quality values exist for individual bases; no much larger clone is one base distant.

What the research found in general, with its limitations: Linkage disequilibrium might explain the correlated functional status among segregating V segments, but an unknown experimental factor could not be excluded. Presence/absence analyses assumed roughly uniform sequencing depth across donors, an assumption that may not hold. A further reported finding was that TCR beta sequences accurately predicted the HLA-A and HLA-B alleles for most subjects in the first cohort. The study listed around 160 TCR beta chains as associated with cytomegalovirus. The classifier was reported to diagnose cytomegalovirus status with high specificity and sensitivity in both the original and validation cohorts. The only immune exposure information available for the cohort was CMV serostatus. Seventeen rarely observed V segments, including chromosome 9 orphons, were excluded from the earlier analysis of about 600 of the donors because counts were too low. A later genetic analysis associated a missense DCLRE1C variant with V-gene and J-gene trimming of TCR beta chains, and an independent cohort replicated the association. HLA typing was unavailable for some donors at each locus, so association tests used only the typed subset. When HLA alleles, especially DR and DQ, strongly co-occurred, TCR associations were difficult to assign to individual alleles. In an earlier analysis of approximately 590 of the donors, most TCR beta V segments were observed in productive rearrangements about 87% or about 30% of the time, broadly matching IMGT annotations. A later analysis found that HLA-associated TCR beta chains were more clonally expanded and had lower generation probabilities than equally common non-associated chains. While some public TCRs were present in many individuals, most TCR sequences turned up only very rarely across donors. In a later analysis, several top co-occurrence clusters were reported to appear linked to parvovirus B19, influenza, CMV and Epstein-Barr virus. According to a later genetic analysis, donors in an Asian-associated ancestry cluster had fewer N-insertions in productive TCRs than the approximately 610-donor mean. According to the authors, the approach could potentially be generalized to other disease states and immunological phenotypes. Some IMGT-functional V segments, including TRBV6-2 and TRBV6-3, could not be told apart with the 87-base-pair reads, so those segments were excluded. The sequencing pipeline was judged likely to have produced a cluster of highly shared sequence variants as a technical artifact. Only TCR beta chains were sequenced in this cohort, and the absence of alpha or paired-chain data limited detectable features. In a later analysis, the rate of TCR association differed among HLA loci, with DRB1 alleles having the most associated TCRs and HLA-C alleles having the fewest. In vitro tests confirmed that three of the cytomegalovirus-associated TCR beta chains recognize cytomegalovirus antigens. In a later analysis, most CMV-associated TCR beta chains were found to appear HLA-restricted, with HLA associations seemingly driven largely by CMV exposure. A later analysis associated 16,951 TCR beta sequences with specific HLA alleles at a false discovery rate of 0.05.

Library prep was done by the immunoSEQ multiplex PCR assay. The multiplex PCR relied on a mix of 60 forward primers for TCR Vbeta segments and 13 reverse primers for TCR Jbeta segments. Amplification of the CDR3 region of rearranged TCR beta genes was performed with a multiplex PCR assay on genomic DNA. On the Illumina HiSeq System, the amplified TCR beta libraries were sequenced as 87-base-pair reads. Regarding the original processing steps: In a later analysis, 70 million to 95 million unique TCR beta chains were counted across the approximately 620 repertoires, and roughly 10 million of these chains were shared by at least two donors. Raw reads were error-corrected and collapsed into unique sequences with a nearest-neighbor algorithm that merged closely related sequences to remove PCR and sequencing errors. CDR3 sequences were aligned to IMGT reference sequences to assign V, D and J gene segments. Each retained sequence needed at least a six-nucleotide match to both a V gene segment and a J gene segment. Rearrangements were called productive when the CDR3 lacked stop codons and stayed in frame with V and J; all others were non-productive. Following IMGT convention, CDR3 was defined as the stretch from the second conserved V-encoded cysteine up to the conserved J-encoded phenylalanine. Sequences without an unambiguous match to a single V gene segment were excluded from the earlier analysis of several hundred of the donors. An earlier analysis of roughly 590 of the donors called V segments functional above 56.7% productive rearrangements and segregating when the between-donor standard deviation exceeded 5%. A statistical classification framework was developed to diagnose cytomegalovirus status using the catalog of TCR beta chain sequences. In a later analysis, V and J genes were assigned by comparing TCR nucleotide sequences against IMGT/GENE-DB human TR gene sequences. Using the TCRdist pipeline, a later analysis assigned CDR3 sequences along with most-parsimonious VDJ recombination scenarios. In a later analysis, each TCR beta chain was defined by its CDR3 amino acid sequence together with its V-gene family, and reads lacking a unique V-gene family were excluded. As a way to deal with suspected cross-contamination and a sequencing artifact, a later analysis dropped over 550 nucleotide sequences that were highly shared and had low generation probability. In a later analysis, a clonal expansion index for each public chain was calculated from normalized within-repertoire ranks of inferred template counts. A later analysis computed generation probabilities with a VDJ recombination model fitted to out-of-frame rearrangements, and checked the results against IGoR. In a later analysis, hypergeometric tests were used to score TCR-TCR, TCR-HLA and TCR-CMV co-occurrence, with a repertoire-size bias correction applied to TCR pairs. In a later analysis, false discovery rates were estimated by permuting HLA or CMV assignments 20 times. In a later analysis, co-occurring TCRs were grouped using DBSCAN, with TCRdist sequence similarity added in when clustering inside HLA-allele-positive subsets. Repertoires with fewer than 30,000 or more than 120,000 public chains were left out of co-occurrence clustering, as were about 5 repertoires with anomalous nucleotide sharing. Not all clones reach the TCRdb copy of this immuneACCESS table, which keeps in-frame sequences only. Checked studies attribute under half of the gap to unresolved V genes and leave the rest unexplained. The D gene and trimming were derived from the DNA, and the V and J assignments and clone size from that table. The sample table holds 140,000 to 150,000 clones, of which about four fifths were seen once. The ten largest clonotypes hold around 4.3% of the sample.

Via the germline V gene (reference sequence), CDR1 is MNHEY and CDR2 SMNVEV. The CDR3, from cysteine to phenylalanine, totals 16 residues. Only the CDR3 portion is preserved as DNA: 48 bases, with reading frame beginning at the first base. Germline trimming amounts to 5 bases on V and 7 bases on J, with 12 as the count of junction bases outside the gene matches. The cohort was made up of approximately 700 healthy bone marrow donors. At the time of sampling, every cohort member was nominally healthy, though immune exposures that went unrecorded were likely present. The donor was CMV seronegative and was included in the group of about 350 seronegative cohort members. Every donor gave a peripheral blood sample, and the peripheral blood mononuclear cells from that sample were used for TCR beta sequencing. The Qiagen DNeasy Blood Extraction Kit was used to extract genomic DNA from the blood cell samples.

The chain couples TRBV27 to TRBJ1-4, with TRBD1 matching 8 junction bases. This TCR came from a man aged 40-49 years in good health and CMV-seronegative. The sequencing input was PBMCs. The DNA sequence is as follows: TGTGCCAGCAGTCCACGTCGGCCAGGGGGCTTTGAAAAACTGTTTTTT. Its translation is CASSPRRPGGFEKLFF.